This entry lists 29 T cell receptor beta chains sequenced from one sample in a study of cytomegalovirus exposure and HLA in healthy donors. PCR primers comprised 60 Vbeta and 13 Jbeta primers. The repertoire was sequenced with immunoSEQ multiplex PCR; TCRdb's copy has only in-frame clones and lacks some. The table has some 200,000 clones, around 80% seen once. The material sequenced was PBMCs. The receptor source for this set is a man aged 18-30 years in good health and CMV-seronegative.

V gene TRBV7-9 combines with J gene TRBJ2-5; 10 bases map to TRBD1. V was clipped by 4 bases and J by 5 bases; unmatched bases: 7. The CDR3 contains 15 residues. Germline V gene data show CDR1 as SEHNR and CDR2 as FQNEAQ (reference sequence). CDR3 sequence: CASSSPGQGQETQYF. In DNA form, the CDR3 reads TGTGCCAGCAGCTCACCGGGACAGGGGCAGGAGACCCAGTACTTC. Combining the CDR3 with reference TRBV7-9 and TRBJ2-5 gives the whole variable domain DTGVSQNPRHKITKRGQNVTFRCDPISEHNRLYWYRQTLGQGPEFLTYFQNEAQLEKSRLLSDRFSAERPKGSFSTLEIQRTEQGDSAMYLCASSSPGQGQETQYFGPGTRLLVL.

The chain uses TRBV4-1 and TRBJ1-4, with 8 bases aligning to TRBD1. Per germline, CDR1 MGHRA and CDR2 YSYEKL. Unmatched junction bases numbered 8, after V lost 2 bases and J lost 9 bases. The CDR3 covers 15 residues. In DNA form, the CDR3 reads TGCGCCAGCAGCCAACCCGGGACAGGAATGCAAAAACTGTTTTTT. Amino acids: CASSQPGTGMQKLFF.

J is TRBJ1-1 and V is TRBV6-1, with unresolved D. The CDR3 is made up of 13 amino acids. Germline assignment: CDR1 MNHNS and CDR2 SASEGT. Trimming removed 6 bases at V and 9 bases at J, with 17 bases between. The CDR3 is CASSTEGYDKAFF. The CDR3 region has the DNA TGTGCCAGCAGCACAGAGGGATACGATAAAGCTTTCTTT.

The CDR3 DNA follows: TGTGCCAGTAACCTCGGGGGGGTCTCCGGGGAGCTGTTTTTT. Translation gives CASNLGGVSGELFF. This sequence joins TRBV6-5 and TRBJ2-2; 8 positions match TRBD2. V lost 9 bases and J lost 6; bases outside the gene matches: 9. CDR1 MNHEY and CDR2 SVGAGI come from the germline V gene. This CDR3 comprises 14 residues.

CDR3 bases: TGTGCCAGCAGCTCCCCACAGGGCCCCACTGAAGCTTTCTTT. It is translated as CASSSPQGPTEAFF. This chain joins TRBV7-9 and TRBJ1-1; perhaps TRBD1 as D (6 bases). V shed 4 bases and J shed 4 bases, with 13 bases lying between them. The V gene's germline CDR1 is SEHNR and CDR2 FQNEAQ (reference sequence). The CDR3 consists of 14 residues.

This chain connects TRBV27 to TRBJ1-1; 8 bases are a match to TRBD1. Germline V gene lookup returns CDR1 MNHEY and CDR2 SMNVEV (reference sequence). This CDR3 has 16 amino acids. Trimming at V came to 7 bases and at J to 3 bases, leaving 13 bases not matched to a gene. CDR3 nucleotides: TGTGCCAGCACTTTTACGGCAGGGGGCTTAGACACTGAAGCTTTCTTT. Encoded protein: CASTFTAGGLDTEAFF.

V usage is TRBV28 and J usage is TRBJ2-1; 8 nucleotides align to TRBD2. Losses at the gene ends were 5 bases for V and 6 bases for J; bases not matched to a gene: 24. Germline V gene lookup returns CDR1 MDHEN and CDR2 SYDVKM. The CDR3 is 20 residues long. CDR3 sequence (DNA): TGTGCCAGCAGTCCCTACGGCAGGGGAACCACCCGCCGGGGGGGCAATGAGCAGTTCTTC. It translates to CASSPYGRGTTRRGGNEQFF.

The chain has TRBV5-1 and TRBJ1-1; a possible D gene is TRBD1 (6 bases). Looked up from germline, CDR1 is SGHRS and CDR2 is YFSETQ. The V end lost 3 bases, the J end lost 1 base, and 7 bases lay between the germline ends. This CDR3 has 13 amino acids. CDR3 in amino acids: CASSWGQNTEAFF. The CDR3 DNA reads as TGCGCCAGCAGCTGGGGACAGAACACTGAAGCTTTCTTT.

This clone was counted a single time. The chain recombines TRBV14 with TRBJ2-7; 10 bases agree with TRBD2. V lost 1 base and J lost 8; bases outside the gene matches: 5. The CDR3 contains 14 residues. Per the germline V gene, CDR1 is SGHDN and CDR2 is FVKESK. CDR3 bases: TGTGCCAGCAGCCAAGTAGAACTAGCGGGGAAGCAGTACTTC. Its protein product is CASSQVELAGKQYF.

This chain uses TRBV9 with TRBJ2-3; tentatively, D is TRBD1 (6 bases). This CDR3 is 15 amino acids long. CDR1 is SGDLS, CDR2 YYNGEE, per germline. V lost 1 base to trimming and J lost 5 bases, with 14 bases between them. The CDR3 DNA reads TGTGCCAGCAGCGTATTGGGCCAGGGGAGAGATACGCAGTATTTT. It codes for CASSVLGQGRDTQYF.

The chain links TRBV9 to TRBJ1-3; 9 bases line up with TRBD1. The CDR3 sequence is 14 residues long. Per germline, CDR1 SGDLS and CDR2 YYNGEE. With 3 bases clipped from V and 6 bases from J, the junction kept 4 bases outside the gene matches. CDR3 loop: CASSDHRGLNTIYF. The CDR3, as DNA: TGTGCCAGCAGCGACCACAGGGGGCTAAACACCATATATTTT.

The chain has TRBV7-9 and TRBJ2-3; D is ambiguous. CDR3 length equals 15 residues. CDR1 and CDR2 from the germline V gene are SEHNR and FQNEAQ (reference sequence). The V gene lost 7 bases and the J gene lost 0 bases, with 14 bases spanning the gap. CDR3 nucleotides: TGTGCCAGCACCGAGTTCGGTTCTAGCACAGATACGCAGTATTTT. It yields the protein CASTEFGSSTDTQYF. The variable domain in full, with the rest retrieved from reference TRBV7-9 and TRBJ2-3, is DTGVSQNPRHKITKRGQNVTFRCDPISEHNRLYWYRQTLGQGPEFLTYFQNEAQLEKSRLLSDRFSAERPKGSFSTLEIQRTEQGDSAMYLCASTEFGSSTDTQYFGPGTRLTVL.

J is TRBJ2-3 and V is TRBV5-1, with a possible D match to TRBD1 (5 bases). The CDR3 is made up of 14 amino acids. The germline V gene encodes CDR1 SGHRS and CDR2 YFSETQ. V was shortened by 2 bases and J by 4 bases, with 11 bases between the two germline ends. CDR3 DNA: TGCGCCAGCAGCTTCGGCAGGGCCGCAGATACGCAGTATTTT. This translates into CASSFGRAADTQYF. The variable domain in full, completed from reference TRBV5-1 and TRBJ2-3, reads KAGVTQTPRYLIKTRGQQVTLSCSPISGHRSVSWYQQTPGQGLQFLFEYFSETQRNKGNFPGRFSGRQFSNSRSEMNVSTLELGDSALYLCASSFGRAADTQYFGPGTRLTVL.

The chain carries TRBV27 and TRBJ1-2; TRBD1 aligns across 8 bases. This CDR3 spans 12 amino acids. The ends lost 7 bases at V and 8 bases at J; junction bases unmatched: 6. Germline-derived CDR1 and CDR2 are MNHEY and SMNVEV (reference sequence). CDR3 in amino acids: CASTKTGEGYTF. CDR3 coding DNA: TGTGCCAGCACCAAGACAGGGGAAGGCTACACCTTC.

The V gene is TRBV27, the J gene TRBJ2-7; 7 bases are shared with TRBD1. The J segment lost 0 bases and the V segment lost 6 bases, leaving 5 bases of the junction unmatched. Germline V gene lookup returns CDR1 MNHEY and CDR2 SMNVEV (reference sequence). There are 14 residues in the CDR3. CDR3 sequence: CASRTTGASYEQYF. CDR3 coding DNA: TGTGCCAGCAGAACTACAGGGGCCTCCTACGAGCAGTACTTC.

The chain carries TRBV11-3 and TRBJ2-3, with 8 bases fitting TRBD2. In germline, CDR1 is SGHNT, CDR2 YENEEA. This CDR3 spans 15 amino acids. J lost 6 bases, V lost 3 bases, and 8 bases had no gene match. In nucleotides, the CDR3 is TGTGCCAGCAGCTTGGGCATAGCGGGAACCGATACGCAGTATTTT. Translating it yields CASSLGIAGTDTQYF.

Details on this clone: At one boundary the junction diverges from the germline segment, which might be a read error. The J gene is TRBJ1-2, the V gene TRBV7-7, with D unclear. The CDR3 sequence is 13 residues long. Germline CDR1 SSHAT, CDR2 FNYEAQ (reference sequence). The CDR3 coding sequence is TGTGCTAGCAGCTGGGAGGGATCCTATGGCTACACCTTC. Translation gives CASSWEGSYGYTF.

The chain links TRBV30 to TRBJ1-2; 9 bases fit TRBD1. Per the germline V gene, CDR1 is GTSNPN and CDR2 is SVGIG (reference sequence). The CDR3 has 16 residues. Trimming at V came to 3 bases and at J to 1 base, leaving 9 bases not matched to a gene. This CDR3 reads CAWRPLGTGINYGYTF. The CDR3 coding sequence is TGTGCCTGGAGACCTCTAGGGACAGGGATTAACTATGGCTACACCTTC.

This clone appeared once. The chain is built from TRBV4-1 and TRBJ2-1; perhaps TRBD2 as D (5 bases). Trimming stripped 3 bases from V and 3 bases from J, with 12 bases between. Germline V gives CDR1 MGHRA, CDR2 YSYEKL. This CDR3 is 15 amino acids long. The CDR3: CASSQSTSIYNEQFF. The CDR3 DNA is TGCGCCAGCAGCCAGAGCACTAGTATCTACAATGAGCAGTTCTTC.

This clone has more than one count but fewer than ten. The chain employs TRBV19 and TRBJ2-3; D may be TRBD2 (5 bases). Deletions cut 7 bases from V and 0 bases from J, with 17 bases between. CDR1 LNHDA and CDR2 SQIVND come from the germline V gene (reference sequence). The CDR3 contains 16 residues. DNA of the CDR3: TGTGCCAGTACCGATCGGGGTGCCGTTAGCACAGATACGCAGTATTTT. The encoded protein is CASTDRGAVSTDTQYF.

The chain is built from TRBV18 and TRBJ2-7, with 9 positions matching TRBD1. Per germline, CDR1 KGHSH and CDR2 LQKENI. The length of the CDR3 is 14 residues. V was pared by 3 bases and J by 7 bases, with 7 bases of the junction left unmatched. The chain's CDR3 is CASSPWDRVGEQYF. In DNA form, the CDR3 reads TGTGCCAGCTCACCTTGGGACAGGGTGGGTGAGCAGTACTTC.

This clone was seen only a few times. V is TRBV28 and J is TRBJ1-2; maybe TRBD1 (5 bases). This CDR3 has 12 residues. Germline V lookup: CDR1 MDHEN, CDR2 SYDVKM. The V and J ends lost 3 bases and 5 bases respectively, with 7 bases between them. The DNA of the CDR3 is TGTGCCAGCAGTTTTGGGGGGTATGGCTACACCTTC. It codes for CASSFGGYGYTF.

This clone was counted between two and nine times. The V gene is TRBV6-5, the J gene TRBJ2-7; D call uncertain. Trimming took 0 bases from V and 0 from J, leaving 9 bases between them. The CDR3 contains 15 residues. Germline V gene data show CDR1 as MNHEY and CDR2 as SVGAGI. CDR3: CASSYSRGYSYEQYF. The CDR3 nucleotides are TGTGCCAGCAGTTACTCTCGCGGATACTCCTACGAGCAGTACTTC.

This rearrangement joins TRBV6-5 to TRBJ2-3; 9 bases fit TRBD1. V lost 6 bases to trimming and J lost 4 bases; unmatched junction nucleotides: 8. The length of the CDR3 is 15 residues. Germline assignment: CDR1 MNHEY and CDR2 SVGAGI. CDR3 amino acids: CASSPRRQGADTQYF. CDR3 nucleotides: TGTGCCAGCAGCCCCCGCCGACAGGGGGCAGATACGCAGTATTTT.

The sample holds a few counts of this clone. V gene TRBV29-1 combines with J gene TRBJ1-5; maybe TRBD1 (6 bases). V shed 4 bases and J shed 7 bases, with 11 bases lying between them. The length of the CDR3 is 12 residues. Per the germline V gene, CDR1 is SQVTM and CDR2 is ANQGSEA. In DNA form, the CDR3 reads TGCAGCGTTGGACAGGTTGGACAGCCCCAGCATTTT. As protein: CSVGQVGQPQHF.

Of note for this clone: The sample carries other DNA sequences with the same CDR3. The chain uses TRBV15 and TRBJ1-5; no reliable D call. The CDR3 has 14 residues. The ends were cut back, 0 bases at V and 1 base at J, with 4 bases in the middle. Germline CDR1 reads LNHNV; CDR2 reads YYDKDF (reference sequence). CDR3 nucleotide sequence: TGTGCCACCAGCAGAGATCTAAGCAATCAGCCCCAGCATTTT. Its protein product is CATSRDLSNQPQHF. Together with reference TRBV15 and TRBJ1-5, the CDR3 gives the full variable domain: DAMVIQNPRYQVTQFGKPVTLSCSQTLNHNVMYWYQQKSSQAPKLLFHYYDKDFNNEADTPDNFQSRRPNTSFCFLDIRSPGLGDTAMYLCATSRDLSNQPQHFGDGTRLSIL.

This chain connects TRBV5-1 to TRBJ2-1; 8 nucleotides align to TRBD1. This CDR3 comprises 16 residues. With V trimmed by 1 base and J by 4 bases, 7 bases remained unmatched. Germline CDR1 reads SGHRS; CDR2 reads YFSETQ. CDR3 DNA sequence: TGCGCCAGCAGCTTGCTGCCAGGGGGCTTATACAATGAGCAGTTCTTC. This codes for CASSLLPGGLYNEQFF.

The table lists this clone with a few counts. V and J are TRBV5-1 and TRBJ2-1, with TRBD2 matching 10 bases. Germline CDR1 reads SGHRS; CDR2 reads YFSETQ. The ends lost 4 bases at V and 0 bases at J; junction bases unmatched: 7. CDR3 size: 17 residues. Here the CDR3 reads CASSPSSGGSSYNEQFF. CDR3 DNA sequence: TGCGCCAGCAGCCCCTCTAGCGGGGGAAGCTCCTACAATGAGCAGTTCTTC.

This clone has only a few counts. V is TRBV30 and J is TRBJ2-5; D is uncertain. The CDR3 has 13 residues. V was pared by 2 bases and J by 0 bases, with 7 bases between. The germline gives CDR1 GTSNPN, CDR2 SVGIG (reference sequence). CDR3 in DNA: TGTGCCTGGAGTAGACACGACCAAGAGACCCAGTACTTC. Translation gives CAWSRHDQETQYF.